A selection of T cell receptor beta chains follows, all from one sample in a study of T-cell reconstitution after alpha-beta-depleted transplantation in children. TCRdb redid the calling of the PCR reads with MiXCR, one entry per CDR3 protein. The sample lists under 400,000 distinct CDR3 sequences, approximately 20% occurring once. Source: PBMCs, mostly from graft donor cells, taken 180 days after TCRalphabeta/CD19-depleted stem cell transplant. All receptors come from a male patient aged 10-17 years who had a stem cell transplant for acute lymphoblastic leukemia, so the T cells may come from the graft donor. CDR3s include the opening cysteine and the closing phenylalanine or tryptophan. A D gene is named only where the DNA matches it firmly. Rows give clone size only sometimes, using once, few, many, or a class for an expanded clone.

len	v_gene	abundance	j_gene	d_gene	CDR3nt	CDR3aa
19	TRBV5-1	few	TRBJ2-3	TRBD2	TGCGCCAGCAGCTCTGCGCCTGGGACTAGCGGCCTAAGCACAGATACGCAGTATTTT	CASSSAPGTSGLSTDTQYF
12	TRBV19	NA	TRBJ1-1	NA	TGTGCCAGTACCGAGGGTATCGCTGAAGCTTTCTTT	CASTEGIAEAFF
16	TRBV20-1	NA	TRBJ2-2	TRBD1	TGCAGTGCTAGGGTACCGGGACAGGTGTACACCGGGGAGCTGTTTTTT	CSARVPGQVYTGELFF
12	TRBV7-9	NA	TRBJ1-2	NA	TGTGCCAGCAGTGCTACAGTCTATGGCTACACCTTC	CASSATVYGYTF
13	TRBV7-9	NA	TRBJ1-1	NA	TGTGCCAGCAGCCTGACAGCCAAGCCCAGGGGTTTCTTT	CASSLTAKPRGFF
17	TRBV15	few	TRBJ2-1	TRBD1	TGTGCCACCAGCAGAGGAGGGACAGTGCCTTCCTACAATGAGCAGTTCTTC	CATSRGGTVPSYNEQFF
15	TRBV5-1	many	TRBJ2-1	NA	TGCGCCAGCAGCCTAGGAGTTCCCTCCTACAATGAGCAGTTCTTC	CASSLGVPSYNEQFF
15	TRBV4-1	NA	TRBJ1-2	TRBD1	TGCGCCAGCAGCCAAGATGGACAGGGGACCTATGGCTACACCTTC	CASSQDGQGTYGYTF
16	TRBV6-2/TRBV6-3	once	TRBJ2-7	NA	TGTGCCAGCAGCCTTACGGGACTGGGGACCTTTGGCGAGCAGTACTTC	CASSLTGLGTFGEQYF
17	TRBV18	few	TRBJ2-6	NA	TGTGCCAGCTCACCCCTAGGCTTAGCTGCTGGGGCCAACGTCCTGACTTTC	CASSPLGLAAGANVLTF